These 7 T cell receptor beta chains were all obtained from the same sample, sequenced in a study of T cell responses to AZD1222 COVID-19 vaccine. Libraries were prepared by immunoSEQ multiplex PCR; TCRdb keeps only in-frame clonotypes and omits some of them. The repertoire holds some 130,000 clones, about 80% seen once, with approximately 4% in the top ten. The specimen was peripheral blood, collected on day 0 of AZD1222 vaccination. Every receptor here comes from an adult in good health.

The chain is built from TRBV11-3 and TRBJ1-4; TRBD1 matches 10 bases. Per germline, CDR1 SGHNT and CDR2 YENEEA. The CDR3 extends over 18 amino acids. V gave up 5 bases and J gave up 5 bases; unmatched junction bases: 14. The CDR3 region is CASSLPRRDRGQNEKLFF. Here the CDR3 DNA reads TGTGCCAGCAGCCTCCCCCGCCGGGACAGGGGACAAAATGAAAAACTGTTTTTT.

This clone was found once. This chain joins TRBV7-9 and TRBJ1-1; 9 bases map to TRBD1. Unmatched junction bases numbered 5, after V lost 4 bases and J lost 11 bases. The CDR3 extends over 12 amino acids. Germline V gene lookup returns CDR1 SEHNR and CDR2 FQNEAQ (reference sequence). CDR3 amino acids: CASSWGQGSAFF. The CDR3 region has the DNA TGTGCCAGCAGCTGGGGACAGGGCTCCGCTTTCTTT.

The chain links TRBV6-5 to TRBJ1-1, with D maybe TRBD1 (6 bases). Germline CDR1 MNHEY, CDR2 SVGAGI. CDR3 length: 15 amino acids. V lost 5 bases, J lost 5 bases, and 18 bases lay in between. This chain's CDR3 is CASSRPPGRGTEAFF. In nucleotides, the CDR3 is TGTGCCAGCAGTCGACCCCCAGGGAGGGGGACTGAAGCTTTCTTT.

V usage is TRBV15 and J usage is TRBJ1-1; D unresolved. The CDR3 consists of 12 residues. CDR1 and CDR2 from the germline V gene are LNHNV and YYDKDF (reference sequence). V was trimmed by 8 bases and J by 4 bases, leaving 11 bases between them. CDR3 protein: CATRGWGTEAFF. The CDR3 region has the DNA TGTGCCACCCGAGGATGGGGCACTGAAGCTTTCTTT. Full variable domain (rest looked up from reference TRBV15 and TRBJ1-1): DAMVIQNPRYQVTQFGKPVTLSCSQTLNHNVMYWYQQKSSQAPKLLFHYYDKDFNNEADTPDNFQSRRPNTSFCFLDIRSPGLGDTAMYLCATRGWGTEAFFGQGTRLTVV.

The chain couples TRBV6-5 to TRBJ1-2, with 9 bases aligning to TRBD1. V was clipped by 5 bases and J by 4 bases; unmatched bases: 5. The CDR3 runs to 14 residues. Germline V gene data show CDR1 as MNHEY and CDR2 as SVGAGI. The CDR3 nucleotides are TGTGCCAGCAGTCCGTCGACAGGGGGCTATGGCTACACCTTC. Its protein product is CASSPSTGGYGYTF.

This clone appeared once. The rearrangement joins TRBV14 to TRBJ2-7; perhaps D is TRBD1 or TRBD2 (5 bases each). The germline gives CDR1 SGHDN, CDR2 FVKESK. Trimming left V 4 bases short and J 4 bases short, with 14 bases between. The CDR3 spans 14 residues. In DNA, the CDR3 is TGTGCCAGCAGCCTCTTCAGGGACGGGTACGAGCAGTACTTC. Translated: CASSLFRDGYEQYF.

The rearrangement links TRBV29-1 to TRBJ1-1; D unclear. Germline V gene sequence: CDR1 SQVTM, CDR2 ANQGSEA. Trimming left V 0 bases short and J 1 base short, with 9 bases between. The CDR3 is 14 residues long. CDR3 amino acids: CSVEDVAANTEAFF. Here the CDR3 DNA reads TGCAGCGTTGAAGATGTTGCCGCGAACACTGAAGCTTTCTTT.